A single T cell receptor (beta chain) is shown here with its context. Antigen: not known. This record comes from a study of cytomegalovirus exposure and HLA in healthy donors. Study conclusions and caveats: V- and J-gene trimming of TCR beta was linked (in a later analysis) to a missense DCLRE1C variant.

The PCR employed 60 Vbeta primers together with 13 Jbeta primers. Sequenced by immunoSEQ multiplex PCR; TCRdb stores in-frame clones only, minus some. The profile shows 100,000 to 150,000 clones, about 85% of them singletons. This TCR was recovered from a boy younger than 18 in good health and CMV-seronegative. Specimen: PBMCs.

The CDR3 DNA follows: TGTGCCAGCAGCCCGGGTCCAAGGAGCGAGCAGTACTTC. Its protein product is CASSPGPRSEQYF. The V and J genes are TRBV4-2 and TRBJ2-7; D is uncertain. The CDR3 spans 13 residues. V was cut by 4 bases and J by 6 bases, with 13 bases left in between. Germline V gene lookup returns CDR1 LGHNA and CDR2 YNFKEQ.